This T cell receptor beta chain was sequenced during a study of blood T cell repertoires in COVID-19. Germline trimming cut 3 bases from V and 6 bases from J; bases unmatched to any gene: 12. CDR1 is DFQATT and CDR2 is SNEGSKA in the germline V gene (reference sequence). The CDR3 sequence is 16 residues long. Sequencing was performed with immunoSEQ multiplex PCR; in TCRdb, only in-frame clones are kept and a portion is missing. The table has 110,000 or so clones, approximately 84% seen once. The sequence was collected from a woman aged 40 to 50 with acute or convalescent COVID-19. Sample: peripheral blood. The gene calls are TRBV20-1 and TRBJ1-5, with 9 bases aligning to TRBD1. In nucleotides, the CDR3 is TGCAGTGCTAGTGCCGGAGGACAGGGGCGTGTTCAGCCCCAGCATTTT. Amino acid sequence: CSASAGGQGRVQPQHF.